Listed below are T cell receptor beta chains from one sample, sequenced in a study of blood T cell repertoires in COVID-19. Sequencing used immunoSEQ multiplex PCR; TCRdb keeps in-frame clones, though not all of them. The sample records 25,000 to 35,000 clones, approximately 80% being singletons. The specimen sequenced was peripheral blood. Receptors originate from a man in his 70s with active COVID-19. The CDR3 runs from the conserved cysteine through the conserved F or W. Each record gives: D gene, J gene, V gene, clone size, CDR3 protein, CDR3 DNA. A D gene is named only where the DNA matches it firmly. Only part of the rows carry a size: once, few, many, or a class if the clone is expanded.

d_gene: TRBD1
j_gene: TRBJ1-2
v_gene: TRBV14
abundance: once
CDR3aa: CASSRATGGNYGYTF
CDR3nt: TGTGCCAGCAGCCGGGCGACAGGGGGTAACTATGGCTACACCTTC

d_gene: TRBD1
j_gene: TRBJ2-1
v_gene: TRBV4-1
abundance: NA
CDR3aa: CASSQDDGTGAVEQFF
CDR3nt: TGCGCCAGCAGCCAAGATGACGGGACAGGGGCAGTAGAGCAGTTCTTC

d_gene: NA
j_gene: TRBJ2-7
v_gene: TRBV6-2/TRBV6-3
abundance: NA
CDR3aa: CASSRLDNYEQYF
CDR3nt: TGTGCCAGCAGCCGACTAGACAACTACGAGCAGTACTTC

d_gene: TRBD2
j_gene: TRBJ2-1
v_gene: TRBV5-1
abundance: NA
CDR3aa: CASSLARSGVYNEQFF
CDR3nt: TGCGCCAGCAGCTTGGCCCGGAGCGGGGTCTACAATGAGCAGTTCTTC

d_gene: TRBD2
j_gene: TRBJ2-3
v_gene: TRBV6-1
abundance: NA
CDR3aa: CASSGWAGGRSTDTQYF
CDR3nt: TGCGCCAGCAGTGGCTGGGCGGGGGGGCGTAGCACAGATACGCAGTATTTT

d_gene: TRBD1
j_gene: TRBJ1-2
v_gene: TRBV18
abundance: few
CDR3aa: CASSPYFTWDRGLYGYTF
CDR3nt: TGTGCCAGCTCACCATATTTTACTTGGGACAGGGGACTCTATGGCTACACCTTC

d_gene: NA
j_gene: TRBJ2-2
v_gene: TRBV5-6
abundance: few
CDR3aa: CASSLAPGERELFF
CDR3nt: TGTGCCAGCAGCTTGGCGCCGGGAGAGAGGGAGCTGTTTTTT

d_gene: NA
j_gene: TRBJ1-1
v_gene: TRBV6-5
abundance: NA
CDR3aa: CAGFRVVSTEAFF
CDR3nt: TGTGCCGGGTTTCGGGTCGTGAGTACTGAAGCTTTCTTT

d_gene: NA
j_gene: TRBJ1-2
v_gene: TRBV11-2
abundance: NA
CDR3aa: CASSLDLTAHGYTF
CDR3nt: TGTGCCAGCAGCTTAGACCTGACAGCCCATGGCTACACCTTC

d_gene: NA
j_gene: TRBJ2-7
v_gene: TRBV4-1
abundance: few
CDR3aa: CASSQDQTGWGYF
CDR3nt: TGCGCCAGCAGCCAAGATCAGACAGGTTGGGGTTACTTC